A selection of T cell receptor beta chains follows, all from one sample in a study of blood T cell repertoires in COVID-19. Sequencing used immunoSEQ multiplex PCR; TCRdb keeps in-frame clones, though not all of them. The repertoire holds 65,000 to 85,000 clones, with roughly nine tenths as singletons. The sample consisted of peripheral blood. Receptor source: a man aged 50-59 years with active COVID-19. Each CDR3 is given with its conserved first and last residue. The order of the fields is J gene, D gene, V gene, CDR3 protein. D genes are given only for firm matches.

j_call: TRBJ2-3
d_call: TRBD2
v_call: TRBV30
cdr3_aa: CALTTSGAADTQYF

j_call: TRBJ2-7
d_call: .
v_call: TRBV7-9
cdr3_aa: CASSFVAFGEQYF

j_call: TRBJ2-2
d_call: TRBD1
v_call: TRBV24-1
cdr3_aa: CATSPGQGDTGELFF

j_call: TRBJ2-2
d_call: TRBD2
v_call: TRBV15
cdr3_aa: CATSRAGGRDGELFF

j_call: TRBJ1-5
d_call: .
v_call: TRBV4-3
cdr3_aa: CASSPGAQNSNQPQHF

j_call: TRBJ1-1
d_call: TRBD1
v_call: TRBV7-3
cdr3_aa: CASSSGGAGTEAFF

j_call: TRBJ1-3
d_call: .
v_call: TRBV9
cdr3_aa: CASSSGQIGNTIYF

j_call: TRBJ2-4
d_call: TRBD2
v_call: TRBV13
cdr3_aa: CASSQFRGETRTNIQYF

j_call: TRBJ2-3
d_call: TRBD2
v_call: TRBV14
cdr3_aa: CASSQVRGNTDTQYF

j_call: TRBJ2-4
d_call: .
v_call: TRBV7-9
cdr3_aa: CASSFSGVAKNIQYF

j_call: TRBJ2-3
d_call: .
v_call: TRBV5-8
cdr3_aa: CASSLGVVGSTDTQYF

j_call: TRBJ1-2
d_call: TRBD1
v_call: TRBV7-2
cdr3_aa: CASSSRRTGYGYTF

j_call: TRBJ1-2
d_call: .
v_call: TRBV28
cdr3_aa: CASRETGSNGYTF

j_call: TRBJ2-3
d_call: TRBD2
v_call: TRBV27
cdr3_aa: CASSLGGTDTQYF

j_call: TRBJ2-1
d_call: TRBD2
v_call: TRBV19
cdr3_aa: CASSPRLAGGPEQFF

j_call: TRBJ1-5
d_call: .
v_call: TRBV6-5
cdr3_aa: CASRPSGDQPQHF

j_call: TRBJ2-5
d_call: TRBD2
v_call: TRBV5-1
cdr3_aa: CASSLGTSGGETQYF

j_call: TRBJ1-1
d_call: .
v_call: TRBV5-4
cdr3_aa: CASGQGGTEAFF

j_call: TRBJ2-1
d_call: TRBD2
v_call: TRBV5-1
cdr3_aa: CASSGGAGRLGNEQFF

j_call: TRBJ1-6
d_call: .
v_call: TRBV4-3
cdr3_aa: CASSQELRVNDNSPLHF

j_call: TRBJ2-1
d_call: .
v_call: TRBV6-1
cdr3_aa: CASSERGGRFF

j_call: TRBJ2-5
d_call: .
v_call: TRBV5-1
cdr3_aa: CASSLYAGEETQYF

j_call: TRBJ2-3
d_call: TRBD2
v_call: TRBV4-2
cdr3_aa: CASSQETSVATDTQYF

j_call: TRBJ1-1
d_call: .
v_call: TRBV6-1
cdr3_aa: CASSTEGRTEAFF

j_call: TRBJ1-6
d_call: TRBD1
v_call: TRBV5-1
cdr3_aa: CASGSGGGSPLHF

j_call: TRBJ1-5
d_call: .
v_call: TRBV7-2
cdr3_aa: CASSPNRPGSNQPQHF

j_call: TRBJ1-5
d_call: TRBD1
v_call: TRBV6-6
cdr3_aa: CASSPQGGPNQPQHF

j_call: TRBJ1-3
d_call: TRBD1
v_call: TRBV29-1
cdr3_aa: CSARTGGGNTIYF

j_call: TRBJ2-3
d_call: .
v_call: TRBV18
cdr3_aa: CASSPRVDTQYF

j_call: TRBJ1-2
d_call: TRBD1
v_call: TRBV5-1
cdr3_aa: CASSSGTGAVDGYTF

j_call: TRBJ1-6
d_call: TRBD1
v_call: TRBV5-1
cdr3_aa: CASSSKGQGFSSYNSPLHF

j_call: TRBJ2-7
d_call: .
v_call: TRBV5-1
cdr3_aa: CASSYDSISYEQYF

j_call: TRBJ2-5
d_call: .
v_call: TRBV5-1
cdr3_aa: CASSWQGQETQYF

j_call: TRBJ2-1
d_call: .
v_call: TRBV27
cdr3_aa: CASSFGLTGNEQFF

j_call: TRBJ2-6
d_call: .
v_call: TRBV3-1/TRBV3-2
cdr3_aa: CASSQSRAGANVLTF

j_call: TRBJ1-2
d_call: .
v_call: TRBV7-8
cdr3_aa: CASSLSGFQRGGYTF

j_call: TRBJ2-1
d_call: .
v_call: TRBV18
cdr3_aa: CASGGAEGSEQFF

j_call: TRBJ2-1
d_call: TRBD2
v_call: TRBV14
cdr3_aa: CASSQDRGLASYEQFF

j_call: TRBJ2-1
d_call: .
v_call: TRBV25-1
cdr3_aa: CASTRSTWGPDNEQFF

j_call: TRBJ2-5
d_call: TRBD1
v_call: TRBV29-1
cdr3_aa: CSVDFADRGWNQETQYF

j_call: TRBJ1-1
d_call: .
v_call: TRBV7-9
cdr3_aa: CASSLVQVYTEAFF

j_call: TRBJ1-4
d_call: .
v_call: TRBV7-8
cdr3_aa: CASSPGGTNEKLFF

j_call: TRBJ1-1
d_call: TRBD1
v_call: TRBV19
cdr3_aa: CATTPGQAGTEAFF

j_call: TRBJ2-3
d_call: TRBD2
v_call: TRBV9
cdr3_aa: CASSVTSGGTQYF

j_call: TRBJ1-1
d_call: TRBD1
v_call: TRBV5-1
cdr3_aa: CASSWDRGNTEAFF

j_call: TRBJ2-3
d_call: TRBD2
v_call: TRBV20-1
cdr3_aa: CSASPSGGAERDTQYF

j_call: TRBJ2-5
d_call: .
v_call: TRBV7-9
cdr3_aa: CASSLDVTGRETQYF

j_call: TRBJ2-5
d_call: TRBD2
v_call: TRBV5-6
cdr3_aa: CASSTGLAETQYF

j_call: TRBJ1-6
d_call: TRBD1
v_call: TRBV5-1
cdr3_aa: CASRLGTAFNSPLHF

j_call: TRBJ1-2
d_call: TRBD1
v_call: TRBV6-5
cdr3_aa: CASSPGTGRAGGYTF

j_call: TRBJ2-1
d_call: .
v_call: TRBV6-5
cdr3_aa: CASKVSVYNEQFF

j_call: TRBJ2-4
d_call: TRBD2
v_call: TRBV3-1/TRBV3-2
cdr3_aa: CASSQSWAGGDGNIQYF

j_call: TRBJ2-5
d_call: TRBD2
v_call: TRBV6-2/TRBV6-3
cdr3_aa: CASSWSPAGGRETQYF

j_call: TRBJ1-6
d_call: TRBD1
v_call: TRBV11-2
cdr3_aa: CASSLAGGYNSPLHF